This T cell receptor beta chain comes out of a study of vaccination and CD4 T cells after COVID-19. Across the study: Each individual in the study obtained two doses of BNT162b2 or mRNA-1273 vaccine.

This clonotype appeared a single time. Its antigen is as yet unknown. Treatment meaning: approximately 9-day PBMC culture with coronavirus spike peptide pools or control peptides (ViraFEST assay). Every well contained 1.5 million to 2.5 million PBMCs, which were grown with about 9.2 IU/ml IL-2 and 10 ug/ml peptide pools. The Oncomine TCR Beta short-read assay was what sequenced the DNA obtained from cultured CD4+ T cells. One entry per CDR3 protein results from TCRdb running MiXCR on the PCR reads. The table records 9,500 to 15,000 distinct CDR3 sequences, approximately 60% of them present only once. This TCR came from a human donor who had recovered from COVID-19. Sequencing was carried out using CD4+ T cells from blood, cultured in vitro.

The CDR3 here is CASSFDRTSTDTQYF. CDR3 DNA: TGTGCCAGCAGTTTCGACAGAACTAGCACAGATACGCAGTATTTT. The chain uses TRBV7-3 and TRBJ2-3; maybe TRBD1 (5 bases). CDR1 and CDR2 (germline): SGHTA, FQGTGA. The CDR3 is made up of 15 amino acids. V lost 6 bases to trimming and J lost 0 bases, with 13 bases between them.